This is a list of T cell receptor beta chains from one sample in a study of T cell clones after liver transplantation. TCRdb's copy holds only in-frame clones and misses some; the assay was immunoSEQ multiplex PCR. Found here are approximately 51,000 clones, 55% to 75% of them singletons; the top ten hold about 9.9%. Sequenced material: CD4+ T cells from blood, taken more than 52 months after liver transplant. These receptors all stem from a human patient who received a liver transplant. Some T cells may have come from the graft donor. CDR3s include the opening cysteine and the closing phenylalanine or tryptophan. The order of the fields is V gene, clone size, J gene, D gene, CDR3 protein, CDR3 DNA. The D gene is left open where the match is weak. Only part of the rows carry a size: once, few, many, or a class if the clone is expanded.

TRBV15	NA	TRBJ1-1	TRBD1	CATSRGQGADGAFF	TGTGCCACCAGCAGGGGACAGGGGGCCGATGGGGCTTTCTTT
TRBV19	NA	TRBJ2-6	NA	CASSIEGAAGANVLTF	TGTGCCAGTAGTATAGAGGGGGCAGCTGGGGCCAACGTCCTGACTTTC
TRBV30	NA	TRBJ1-1	TRBD1	CAWRSQGRRTEAFF	TGTGCCTGGAGATCACAGGGGAGAAGGACTGAAGCTTTCTTT
TRBV7-8	NA	TRBJ2-7	TRBD1	CASSRPRDRVYEQYF	TGTGCCAGCAGCCGCCCACGGGACAGGGTCTACGAGCAGTACTTC
TRBV4-1	NA	TRBJ1-4	NA	CASSQIRESTNEKLFF	TGCGCCAGCAGCCAAATCAGGGAATCAACTAATGAAAAACTGTTTTTT
TRBV4-2	once	TRBJ2-3	NA	CASSQDVRSIQGTQYF	TGTGCCAGCAGCCAAGATGTCAGGTCAATTCAGGGAACGCAGTATTTT
TRBV11-3	NA	TRBJ1-1	NA	CASSSKSSDTEAFF	TGTGCCAGCAGTTCCAAGTCTTCGGACACTGAAGCTTTCTTT
TRBV30	NA	TRBJ2-2	NA	CALRGTPNTGELFF	TGTGCCCTACGCGGGACTCCGAACACCGGGGAGCTGTTTTTT
TRBV5-1	once	TRBJ1-1	NA	CASRVQGGQTEAFF	TGCGCCAGCAGGGTCCAGGGTGGGCAGACTGAAGCTTTCTTT
TRBV6-4	NA	TRBJ2-1	TRBD2	CASSDRSPNGGAGEQFF	TGTGCCAGCAGTGACAGGTCTCCGAACGGGGGGGCCGGGGAGCAGTTCTTC
TRBV28	NA	TRBJ2-7	NA	CASLSEGPPYEQYF	TGTGCCAGCCTGTCAGAGGGACCTCCTTACGAGCAGTACTTC
TRBV5-1	few	TRBJ1-6	TRBD1	CASSPQTGDSPLHF	TGCGCCAGCAGCCCGCAGACAGGGGATTCACCCCTCCACTTT
TRBV6-5	medium-sized	TRBJ1-2	NA	CASSSSVPPDGYTF	TGTGCCAGCAGTTCGTCGGTCCCACCGGATGGCTACACCTTC
TRBV5-1	NA	TRBJ1-1	TRBD1	CASSLKQGATEAFF	TGCGCCAGCAGTTTAAAACAGGGGGCTACTGAAGCTTTCTTT
TRBV11-3	NA	TRBJ2-3	NA	CASSLGADPFTDTQYF	TGTGCCAGCAGCTTAGGAGCGGACCCGTTCACAGATACGCAGTATTTT
TRBV5-1	NA	TRBJ1-1	NA	CASSPGVNTEAFF	TGCGCCAGCAGCCCCGGGGTGAACACTGAAGCTTTCTTT
TRBV10-3	NA	TRBJ2-2	NA	CAISNPGQFLDLGNTGELFF	TGTGCCATCAGCAACCCTGGACAGTTCCTAGACCTCGGCAACACCGGGGAGCTGTTTTTT
TRBV10-3	NA	TRBJ1-1	NA	CASRVPDVTEAFF	TGTGCCAGCCGGGTCCCTGATGTCACTGAAGCTTTCTTT
TRBV5-1	NA	TRBJ2-7	TRBD1	CASSLEGRQGMDEQYF	TGCGCCAGCAGCTTGGAGGGGAGACAGGGTATGGACGAGCAGTACTTC
TRBV6-1	NA	TRBJ2-4	NA	CASSEPFSWDIQYF	TGTGCCAGCAGTGAACCTTTTTCTTGGGACATTCAGTACTTC
TRBV5-4	NA	TRBJ2-2	TRBD1	CASSLGTGVANTGELFF	TGTGCCAGCAGCTTGGGCACAGGGGTCGCGAACACCGGGGAGCTGTTTTTT
TRBV6-5	NA	TRBJ2-7	TRBD2	CASSYSAGGTYEQYF	TGTGCCAGCAGTTACTCGGCGGGGGGCACCTACGAGCAGTACTTC
TRBV11-2	NA	TRBJ1-5	NA	CASSLQVNQPQHF	TGTGCCAGCAGCTTACAGGTCAATCAGCCCCAGCATTTT
TRBV6-1	few	TRBJ1-1	NA	CASREQGNTEAFF	TGTGCCAGCAGAGAACAGGGGAACACTGAAGCTTTCTTT
TRBV11-1	NA	TRBJ2-1	TRBD1	CASQTGGGIYEQFF	TGTGCCAGCCAAACAGGGGGTGGTATTTATGAGCAGTTCTTC
TRBV10-3	NA	TRBJ1-1	NA	CAISESTVGSNTEAFF	TGTGCCATCAGTGAGTCGACAGTTGGATCGAACACTGAAGCTTTCTTT
TRBV7-2	NA	TRBJ2-1	TRBD2	CASSLLQRGGYNEQFF	TGTGCCAGCAGCTTACTCCAGCGGGGGGGCTACAATGAGCAGTTCTTC
TRBV6-5	NA	TRBJ2-2	NA	CASSYTSPNTGELFF	TGTGCCAGCAGTTACACCTCCCCGAACACCGGGGAGCTGTTTTTT
TRBV28	once	TRBJ2-7	NA	CASSLGASYEQYF	TGTGCCAGCAGTTTGGGAGCCTCCTACGAGCAGTACTTC
TRBV28	NA	TRBJ1-6	NA	CASSLSSPGSGSPLHF	TGTGCCAGCAGTTTATCCTCCCCAGGGAGTGGTTCACCCCTCCACTTT
TRBV28	few	TRBJ2-1	NA	CASRGDTRTSYNEQFF	TGTGCCAGCAGGGGGGACACCCGAACCTCCTACAATGAGCAGTTCTTC
TRBV7-9	NA	TRBJ2-3	NA	CASSLRSGGTDTQYF	TGTGCCAGCAGCTTACGGTCAGGGGGCACAGATACGCAGTATTTT
TRBV28	NA	TRBJ2-1	TRBD2	CASSLTNRLAGIMSIYNEQFF	TGTGCCAGCAGTCTAACTAACAGGCTAGCGGGGATTATGAGTATATACAATGAGCAGTTCTTC
TRBV28	NA	TRBJ2-1	TRBD2	CASSSSGDNPWGNEQFF	TGTGCCAGCAGTTCTAGCGGGGACAACCCTTGGGGGAATGAGCAGTTCTTC
TRBV19	NA	TRBJ2-3	TRBD2	CASSSRGLAGGDTQYF	TGTGCCAGTAGTAGTCGAGGACTAGCGGGGGGAGATACGCAGTATTTT
TRBV5-1	NA	TRBJ1-5	NA	CASSLYGDQPQHF	TGCGCCAGCAGCTTATACGGCGATCAGCCCCAGCATTTT
TRBV7-3	NA	TRBJ2-7	TRBD2	CASILGGSLEEQYF	TGTGCCAGCATCCTGGGGGGGAGCTTGGAGGAGCAGTACTTC
TRBV19	few	TRBJ1-3	NA	CASSVTRTGQGSGNTIYF	TGTGCCAGTAGTGTAACAAGAACCGGCCAAGGCTCTGGAAACACCATATATTTT
TRBV7-9	once	TRBJ2-7	TRBD1	CASSSQGAGYEQYF	TGTGCCAGCAGCTCACAGGGGGCGGGCTACGAGCAGTACTTC
TRBV5-4	NA	TRBJ2-5	NA	CASSLDSRETQYF	TGTGCCAGCAGCTTGGATAGTCGAGAGACCCAGTACTTC
TRBV10-1	NA	TRBJ2-2	NA	CASSEAGGSAGELFF	TGCGCCAGCAGTGAGGCAGGGGGGAGCGCCGGGGAGCTGTTTTTT
TRBV19	few	TRBJ2-3	NA	CASSRGMADTQYF	TGTGCCAGTAGTAGGGGCATGGCAGATACGCAGTATTTT
TRBV7-2	NA	TRBJ1-4	NA	CASSPAQSGVNEKLFF	TGTGCCAGCAGCCCCGCCCAAAGTGGTGTTAATGAAAAACTGTTTTTT
TRBV27	NA	TRBJ2-3	NA	CASKGGSTDTQYF	TGTGCCAGCAAAGGGGGTAGCACAGATACGCAGTATTTT
TRBV7-9	NA	TRBJ2-7	NA	CASSQQGYEQYF	TGTGCCAGCAGTCAACAGGGCTACGAGCAGTACTTC
TRBV5-1	once	TRBJ2-2	NA	CASRETGTTNTGELFF	TGCGCCAGCAGGGAAACCGGGACAACGAACACCGGGGAGCTGTTTTTT
TRBV5-4	once	TRBJ2-7	NA	CASSLGGTGVGEQYF	TGTGCCAGCAGCTTGGGGGGTACGGGGGTTGGCGAGCAGTACTTC
TRBV7-2	NA	TRBJ1-1	NA	CASSLVAVNTEAFF	TGTGCCAGCAGCTTAGTCGCGGTCAACACTGAAGCTTTCTTT
TRBV18	NA	TRBJ2-2	NA	CASSLSDGNTGELFF	TGTGCCAGCTCACTCTCGGACGGGAACACCGGGGAGCTGTTTTTT
TRBV6-5	NA	TRBJ2-7	NA	CASERQVAYEQYF	TGTGCCAGCGAACGTCAGGTAGCCTACGAGCAGTACTTC
TRBV6-1	NA	TRBJ2-1	NA	CASTNFGPGYEQFF	TGTGCCAGCACCAACTTCGGCCCGGGATATGAGCAGTTCTTC